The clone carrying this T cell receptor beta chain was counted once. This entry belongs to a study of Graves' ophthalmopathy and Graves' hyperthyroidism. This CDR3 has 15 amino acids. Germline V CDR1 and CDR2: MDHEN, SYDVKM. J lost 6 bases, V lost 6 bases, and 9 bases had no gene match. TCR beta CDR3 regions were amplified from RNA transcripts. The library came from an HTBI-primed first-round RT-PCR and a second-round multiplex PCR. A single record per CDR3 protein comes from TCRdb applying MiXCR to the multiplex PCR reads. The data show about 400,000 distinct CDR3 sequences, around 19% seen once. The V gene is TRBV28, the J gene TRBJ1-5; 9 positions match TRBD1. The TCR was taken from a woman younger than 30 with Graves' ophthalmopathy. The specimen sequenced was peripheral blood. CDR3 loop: CASSRRDRDGQPQHF. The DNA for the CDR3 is TGTGCCAGCAGCCGACGGGACAGGGATGGTCAGCCCCAGCATTTT.